Presented here are 8 T cell receptor beta chains from one specimen sequenced in a study of T-cell reconstitution after alpha-beta-depleted transplantation in children listed by TCRdb under 2016. The library was prepared using PCR. TCRdb lists the instrument as Illumina HiSeq 2500. TCR library preparation used molecular barcoding, with unique molecular identifiers applied to normalize quantification of the TCRbeta repertoire. TCRdb itself trimmed the public reads at Q25 with fastp, ran MiXCR and retained productive beta chains. Every distinct CDR3 protein forms one entry, paired with its most common genes and DNA. The sample table contains 150,000 to 200,000 distinct CDR3 sequences; only one count was recorded for around 6.8% of them. Around 3% of the sample goes to the ten largest clones. The sequencing here drew on PBMCs from the stem cell graft donor, taken from the stem cell graft. All receptors come from a human donor who donated a stem cell graft to a child with Wiskott-Aldrich syndrome.

This clonotype has ten or more counts. V and J are TRBV6-1 and TRBJ2-5, with D unclear. The V end lost 6 bases, the J end lost 4 bases, and 15 bases lay between the germline ends. The CDR3 is 14 residues long. Germline-derived CDR1 and CDR2 are MNHNS and SASEGT. This chain's CDR3 is CASSSVGSAETQYF. CDR3 DNA: TGTGCCAGCAGCTCGGTAGGGTCGGCAGAGACCCAGTACTTC.

This clonotype appeared many times. The chain employs TRBV7-6 and TRBJ1-5; D is perhaps TRBD1 (5 bases). This CDR3 region has 16 residues. V lost 0 bases to trimming and J lost 0 bases, with 9 bases between them. Germline V gives CDR1 SGHVS, CDR2 FNYEAQ. The CDR3 nucleotides read TGTGCCAGCAGCTTAGCTGGGGGGTATAGCAATCAGCCCCAGCATTTT. The encoded protein is CASSLAGGYSNQPQHF.

This clonotype was detected only a few times. The J gene is TRBJ1-1, the V gene TRBV6-2 or TRBV6-3, with D possibly matching TRBD1 (5 bases). Trimming took 6 bases from V and 0 from J, leaving 17 bases between them. Germline loops: CDR1 MNHEY, CDR2 SVGEGT. The CDR3 length is 16 residues. The CDR3 DNA reads TGTGCCAGCAGCGCCGACCCTTTGGGGGTGAACACTGAAGCTTTCTTT. Protein: CASSADPLGVNTEAFF.

Concerning this clonotype: A read error is possible here, since a much larger clone lies one base away. This chain links TRBV12-3 or TRBV12-4 with TRBJ2-5, with D possibly being TRBD1 or TRBD2 (6 bases each). The CDR3 totals 14 residues. Trimming shortened V by 3 bases and J by 4 bases, and 12 bases separated the two germline ends. In DNA form, the CDR3 reads TGTGCCAGCAGTTTCCGGGGGCTCTCAGAGACCCAGTACTTC. It specifies CASSFRGLSETQYF.

This clonotype was seen many times. This chain connects TRBV2 to TRBJ2-7; D may be TRBD1 (6 bases). CDR3 length equals 13 residues. Germline CDR1 and CDR2: SNHLY and FYNNEI. V lost 2 bases to trimming and J lost 5 bases, with 10 bases between them. The CDR3 spells CASSEPNRDEQYF. Here the CDR3 DNA reads TGTGCCAGCAGTGAACCCAACAGGGACGAGCAGTACTTC. The whole variable domain, remainder taken from reference TRBV2 and TRBJ2-7, is EPEVTQTPSHQVTQMGQEVILRCVPISNHLYFYWYRQILGQKVEFLVSFYNNEISEKSEIFDDQFSVERPDGSNFTLKIRSTKLEDSAMYFCASSEPNRDEQYFGPGTRLTVT.

Ten or more counts support this clonotype. The V call is TRBV24-1, the J call TRBJ1-1; D is perhaps TRBD1 (6 bases). V lost 3 bases and J 4 bases, leaving 17 bases between the germline ends. The germline V gene has CDR1 KGHDR and CDR2 SFDVKD. The CDR3 runs to 16 residues. The CDR3 protein is CATSDGVAGGGTEAFF. CDR3 coding DNA: TGTGCCACCAGTGATGGTGTAGCAGGAGGGGGCACTGAAGCTTTCTTT.

This clonotype was seen at least ten times. V usage is TRBV20-1 and J usage is TRBJ1-2; a possible D gene is TRBD1 (6 bases). The CDR3 contains 14 residues. Trimming pared 4 bases from V and 4 bases from J, leaving 16 bases between. Per the germline V gene, CDR1 is DFQATT and CDR2 is SNEGSKA (reference sequence). This CDR3 is CSAKPPGGSYGYTF. DNA of the CDR3: TGCAGTGCTAAACCTCCGGGGGGCAGCTATGGCTACACCTTC.

Many counts were recorded for this clonotype. The chain couples TRBV6-5 to TRBJ2-2; D is unresolved. The CDR3 extends over 18 amino acids. The germline CDR1 and CDR2 sequences are MNHEY and SVGAGI. The V end lost 0 bases, the J end lost 1 base, and 15 bases lay between the germline ends. The CDR3 nucleotides are TGTGCCAGCAGTTACTCTCGGTCCGAGACACTGAACACCGGGGAGCTGTTTTTT. Translated, it gives CASSYSRSETLNTGELFF.